Following are 23 T cell receptor beta chains from one sample sequenced in a study of Graves' ophthalmopathy and Graves' hyperthyroidism. CDR3 regions of TCR beta were amplified from RNA transcripts. In the first round, RT-PCR was carried out with HTBI primers, and a multiplex PCR formed the second round. Each CDR3 protein gets one entry after TCRdb re-called the multiplex PCR reads with MiXCR. The table records about 400,000 distinct CDR3 sequences, roughly 14% of them present only once. Source material: peripheral blood. The receptor set was obtained from a woman aged 18-29 years with stable Graves' hyperthyroidism.

This clonotype has at least ten counts. The chain is built from TRBV14 and TRBJ1-2; maybe TRBD1 (5 bases). V dropped 4 bases and J dropped 7 bases, with 13 bases sitting between them. CDR1 and CDR2 from the germline V gene are SGHDN and FVKESK. The CDR3 covers 13 residues. DNA of the CDR3: TGTGCCAGCAGCCGGGTGTCAGGGTTTGGCTACACCTTC. Translated, it gives CASSRVSGFGYTF.

This clonotype was seen ten or more times. The J gene is TRBJ2-5, the V gene TRBV4-2, with TRBD2 matching over 11 bases. The ends lost 0 bases at V and 1 base at J; junction bases unmatched: 1. This CDR3 is built from 16 residues. The germline gives CDR1 LGHNA, CDR2 YNFKEQ. Here the CDR3 reads CASSQDTSGSQETQYF. For the CDR3, the DNA is TGTGCCAGCAGCCAAGATACTAGCGGGAGCCAAGAGACCCAGTACTTC.

The chain uses TRBV20-1 and TRBJ2-5, with 10 bases identical to TRBD2. The V gene's germline CDR1 is DFQATT and CDR2 SNEGSKA (reference sequence). The CDR3 covers 17 residues. V was clipped by 0 bases and J by 4 bases; unmatched bases: 11. CDR3 residues: CSARDQAGGPNGETQYF. CDR3 coding DNA: TGCAGTGCTAGAGATCAAGCGGGGGGGCCTAACGGAGAGACCCAGTACTTC.

There are many counts of this clonotype. The chain has TRBV6-2 or TRBV6-3 and TRBJ1-5; D remains unclear. Germline CDR1 is MNHEY and CDR2 is SVGEGT. Trimming shortened V by 7 bases and J by 2 bases, and 15 bases separated the two germline ends. CDR3 length equals 15 residues. This chain's CDR3 is CASKRPSWGNQPQHF. CDR3 in DNA: TGTGCCAGCAAGAGGCCCTCCTGGGGCAATCAGCCCCAGCATTTT.

The chain employs TRBV11-3 and TRBJ2-7; the D is unclear. The CDR3 totals 13 residues. Trimming stripped 0 bases from V and 5 bases from J, with 8 bases between. Germline CDR1 reads SGHNT; CDR2 reads YENEEA. CDR3 amino acids: CASSLDRLNEQYF. In DNA, the CDR3 is TGTGCCAGCAGCTTAGATCGGTTGAACGAGCAGTACTTC.

This clonotype was counted at least ten times. CDR3 nucleotide sequence: TGTGCCAGCATGAGGATTTGGTATAATTCACCCCTCCACTTT. It encodes CASMRIWYNSPLHF. This chain uses TRBV6-1 with TRBJ1-6; D not resolved. Deletions cut 7 bases from V and 4 bases from J, with 11 bases between. The CDR3 is 14 residues long. Germline lookup yields CDR1 MNHNS and CDR2 SASEGT.

The chain uses TRBV5-1 and TRBJ1-1; D gene ambiguous. V lost 0 bases and J lost 3, with 15 bases in between. This CDR3 is 16 amino acids long. CDR1 is SGHRS, CDR2 YFSETQ, per germline. The CDR3: CASSLVKREEDTEAFF. The CDR3 DNA sequence: TGCGCCAGCAGCTTGGTTAAAAGGGAAGAGGACACTGAAGCTTTCTTT.

This clonotype was seen only a few times. This may be a read error: a much more frequent sequence differs by one nucleotide. The rearrangement links TRBV27 to TRBJ2-5, with D perhaps matching TRBD2 (6 bases). CDR3 length: 15 residues. Germline CDR1 and CDR2: MNHEY and SMNVEV (reference sequence). CDR3 in amino acids: CASSLSPGSGETKYF. The CDR3 bases are TGTGCCAGCAGTTTATCCCCCGGATCGGGGGAGACCAAGTACTTC.

The table lists this clonotype with many counts. This chain uses TRBV11-3 with TRBJ1-6; weak D call: TRBD1 (6 bases). The CDR3 extends over 17 amino acids. Per germline, CDR1 SGHNT and CDR2 YENEEA. The ends were cut back, 4 bases at V and 6 bases at J, with 19 bases in the middle. The CDR3 DNA follows: TGTGCCAGCAGCTCCCATTCCGGGGGCGCGTCTAATTCACCCCTCCACTTT. It encodes CASSSHSGGASNSPLHF.

This clonotype was recorded a few times. The chain employs TRBV19 and TRBJ2-2; D is possibly TRBD2 (7 bases). The V and J ends lost 5 bases and 3 bases respectively, with 16 bases between them. The CDR3 contains 16 residues. Germline CDR1 LNHDA, CDR2 SQIVND (reference sequence). In nucleotides, the CDR3 is TGTGCCAGTAGTCTTCTGGCGGGGGCGTACACCGGGGAGCTGTTTTTT. Its translation: CASSLLAGAYTGELFF. Drawing the rest from reference TRBV19 and TRBJ2-2, the complete variable domain is DGGITQSPKYLFRKEGQNVTLSCEQNLNHDAMYWYRQDPGQGLRLIYYSQIVNDFQKGDIAEGYSVSREKKESFPLTVTSAQKNPTAFYLCASSLLAGAYTGELFFGEGSRLTVL.

This clonotype was found many times. The V gene is TRBV14, the J gene TRBJ2-7; unclear D gene. CDR3 length equals 14 residues. V was trimmed by 4 bases and J by 2 bases, leaving 12 bases between them. CDR1 is SGHDN and CDR2 is FVKESK in the germline V gene. The CDR3 protein is CASSPPAHPYEQYF. CDR3 bases: TGTGCCAGCAGCCCGCCGGCCCACCCCTACGAGCAGTACTTC.

This clonotype was recorded many times. The V and J genes are TRBV29-1 and TRBJ2-7, with 11 bases identical to TRBD1. Germline V gene lookup returns CDR1 SQVTM and CDR2 ANQGSEA. Losses at the gene ends were 8 bases for V and 4 bases for J; bases not matched to a gene: 7. The CDR3 has 13 residues. CDR3 DNA sequence: TGCAGCTTCCGGGACAGGGGGAAGTACGAGCAGTACTTC. It is translated as CSFRDRGKYEQYF.

Ten or more counts support this clonotype. The chain couples TRBV6-5 to TRBJ1-1; weak D call: TRBD1 (6 bases). The CDR3 loop spans 15 amino acids. V dropped 4 bases and J dropped 4 bases, with 16 bases sitting between them. Germline V lookup: CDR1 MNHEY, CDR2 SVGAGI. DNA for the CDR3: TGTGCCAGCAGTTCAGGGGACGCAAGGGGCACTGAAGCTTTCTTT. It yields the protein CASSSGDARGTEAFF.

This clonotype occurred many times. V usage is TRBV12-3 or TRBV12-4 and J usage is TRBJ1-2; D is unresolved. The CDR3 is 12 amino acids. V lost 5 bases to trimming and J lost 5 bases, with 9 bases between them. This chain's CDR3 is CASSLPGYGYTF. CDR3 nucleotides: TGTGCCAGCAGTCTTCCTGGGTATGGCTACACCTTC.

There are many counts of this clonotype. The chain uses TRBV12-3 or TRBV12-4 and TRBJ1-2, with 8 bases that match TRBD1. Germline trimming cut 6 bases from V and 8 bases from J; bases unmatched to any gene: 8. This CDR3 has 13 residues. CDR3 sequence (DNA): TGTGCCAGCAGCCCAGACAGGGGCGACGGCTACACCTTC. Translated, it gives CASSPDRGDGYTF.

This clonotype was observed many times. The rearrangement uses TRBV5-1 and TRBJ2-7; D gene ambiguous. The CDR3 is made up of 15 amino acids. Per the germline V gene, CDR1 is SGHRS and CDR2 is YFSETQ. The ends were cut back, 0 bases at V and 5 bases at J, with 15 bases in the middle. The DNA of the CDR3 is TGCGCCAGCAGCTTGGTCGACGGAATAGTGGACGAGCAGTACTTC. It translates to CASSLVDGIVDEQYF.

The sample holds many counts of this clonotype. The rearrangement joins TRBV6-2 or TRBV6-3 to TRBJ2-6; no firm D call. This CDR3 is built from 16 residues. The germline V and J ends were trimmed by 5 bases and 0 bases, with 11 bases remaining between them. CDR1 MNHEY and CDR2 SVGEGT come from the germline V gene. CDR3 sequence reads: CASSPRVHSGANVLTF. CDR3 sequence (DNA): TGTGCCAGCAGTCCAAGGGTACACTCTGGGGCCAACGTCCTGACTTTC.

This clonotype was seen only a few times. J is TRBJ1-2 and V is TRBV14, with 9 bases fitting TRBD1. With 0 bases clipped from V and 4 bases from J, the junction kept 3 bases outside the gene matches. Germline V gene sequence: CDR1 SGHDN, CDR2 FVKESK. This CDR3 is 15 amino acids long. CDR3 coding DNA: TGTGCCAGCAGCCAAGAAGGACAGGGGCGCTATGGCTACACCTTC. Protein product: CASSQEGQGRYGYTF. The variable domain in full, with the rest retrieved from reference TRBV14 and TRBJ1-2, is EAGVTQFPSHSVIEKGQTVTLRCDPISGHDNLYWYRRVMGKEIKFLLHFVKESKQDESGMPNNRFLAERTGGTYSTLKVQPAELEDSGVYFCASSQEGQGRYGYTFGSGTRLTVV.

This clonotype was observed many times. This chain connects TRBV15 to TRBJ2-7; tentatively, D is TRBD1 (7 bases). Germline loops: CDR1 LNHNV, CDR2 YYDKDF (reference sequence). The CDR3 totals 15 residues. V gave up 3 bases and J gave up 3 bases, with 15 bases separating them. The CDR3 reads CATSSAQGGFYEQYF. As DNA, the CDR3 is TGTGCCACCAGCAGTGCCCAGGGGGGATTCTACGAGCAGTACTTC.

In its sample, this clonotype was seen many times. The genes are TRBV4-1 and TRBJ1-5; D remains ambiguous. The CDR3 runs 15 residues. With 1 base removed from V and 3 bases from J, the gap between germline ends came to 10 bases. Germline V gives CDR1 MGHRA, CDR2 YSYEKL. The CDR3 region has the DNA TGCGCCAGCAGCCAAGCCGGGAGTTTCAATCAGCCCCAGCATTTT. Protein sequence: CASSQAGSFNQPQHF.

This clonotype was counted many times. The V call is TRBV11-2, the J call TRBJ1-2, with D possibly being TRBD1 (6 bases). V was clipped by 5 bases and J by 8 bases, with 15 bases between them. Germline V lookup: CDR1 SGHAT, CDR2 FQNNGV. The CDR3 consists of 13 residues. CDR3 sequence (DNA): TGTGCCAGCAGCCCACGGACAGTCAGGGGCTACACCTTC. It encodes CASSPRTVRGYTF. Full variable domain (missing parts from reference TRBV11-2 and TRBJ1-2): EAGVAQSPRYKIIEKRQSVAFWCNPISGHATLYWYQQILGQGPKLLIQFQNNGVVDDSQLPKDRFSAERLKGVDSTLKIQPAKLEDSAVYLCASSPRTVRGYTFGSGTRLTVV.

This clonotype showed up many times. This may arise from a read error, as a much more abundant clone is one base away. The V call is TRBV20-1, the J call TRBJ1-6; 8 bases match TRBD1. Germline assignment: CDR1 DFQATT and CDR2 SNEGSKA (reference sequence). This CDR3 comprises 15 residues. The CDR3 reads CSATGGAHHNSPLRF. The CDR3 DNA reads TGCAGTGCTACAGGGGGCGCACACCATAATTCACCCCTCCGCTTT.

This clonotype was detected ten times or more. V usage is TRBV6-1 and J usage is TRBJ2-5; 7 bases align to TRBD2. The CDR3 contains 13 residues. Germline assignment: CDR1 MNHNS and CDR2 SASEGT. V shed 2 bases and J 4 bases; nucleotides not matched to a gene: 1. The CDR3 bases are TGTGCCAGCAGTGAATGGGGGGGAGAGACCCAGTACTTC. Protein: CASSEWGGETQYF.